These 28 T cell receptor beta chains were sequenced from one sample in a study of blood T cell repertoires in COVID-19. The table came from immunoSEQ multiplex PCR; TCRdb's copy has only in-frame clones and leaves some out. The sample contains about 110,000 clones, roughly four fifths of which appear only once. The source material was peripheral blood. The receptors were sampled from a woman aged 60-70 years with acute or convalescent COVID-19.

The chain has TRBV5-1 and TRBJ1-2, with TRBD1 matching over 8 bases. V gave up 0 bases and J gave up 8 bases; unmatched junction bases: 6. This CDR3 spans 14 amino acids. Per the germline V gene, CDR1 is SGHRS and CDR2 is YFSETQ. The CDR3 sequence is CASSLEGQAYGYTF. In DNA, the CDR3 is TGCGCCAGCAGCTTGGAGGGACAGGCATACGGCTACACCTTC.

This chain connects TRBV5-1 to TRBJ1-2, with D hard to call. CDR1 and CDR2 from the germline V gene are SGHRS and YFSETQ. The V end was cut by 4 bases, the J end by 7 bases, with 17 bases between. This CDR3 is built from 14 residues. CDR3 sequence: CASSPDGMPSGYTF. CDR3 nucleotides: TGCGCCAGCAGCCCGGACGGGATGCCATCTGGCTACACCTTC.

About this clone itself: Its ends do not fully match the called genes, so a read error is possible. V is TRBV7-3 and J is TRBJ1-1; 9 positions agree with TRBD1. Germline lookup yields CDR1 SGHTA and CDR2 FQGTGA. There are 16 residues in the CDR3. The CDR3 region is CASSLTPQGATTEAFF. For the CDR3, the DNA is TGTGCCAGCAGCCTAACCCCACAGGGGGCGACCACTGAAGCTTTCTTT.

The rearrangement links TRBV30 to TRBJ2-2; TRBD1 is a possible D gene (6 bases). CDR3 size: 12 residues. The germline V gene encodes CDR1 GTSNPN and CDR2 SVGIG (reference sequence). V was trimmed by 8 bases and J by 1 base, leaving 8 bases between them. The CDR3 spells CASRGNTGELFF. CDR3 sequence (DNA): TGTGCCAGCAGGGGGAACACCGGGGAGCTGTTTTTT.

The chain joins TRBV5-1 to TRBJ1-3, with D perhaps TRBD1 (5 bases). The CDR3 contains 14 residues. Looked up from germline, CDR1 is SGHRS and CDR2 is YFSETQ. The V end lost 0 bases, the J end lost 9 bases, and 13 bases lay between the germline ends. Here the CDR3 DNA reads TGCGCCAGCAGCTTGGACCAGGGTCAGGGCACCATATATTTT. It codes for CASSLDQGQGTIYF. Based on the CDR3 plus reference TRBV5-1 and TRBJ1-3, the full variable domain is KAGVTQTPRYLIKTRGQQVTLSCSPISGHRSVSWYQQTPGQGLQFLFEYFSETQRNKGNFPGRFSGRQFSNSRSEMNVSTLELGDSALYLCASSLDQGQGTIYFGEGSWLTVV.

A few counts support this clone. The J gene is TRBJ2-7, the V gene TRBV9; 7 positions agree with TRBD1. The germline V gene has CDR1 SGDLS and CDR2 YYNGEE. The CDR3 runs 13 residues. The V and J ends lost 3 bases and 6 bases, in that order; junction bases with no gene match: 6. CDR3 protein: CASSATGFGEQYF. The CDR3 bases are TGTGCCAGCAGCGCGACAGGGTTTGGCGAGCAGTACTTC.

The gene calls are TRBV2 and TRBJ2-7; 11 bases fit TRBD2. Germline V gene lookup returns CDR1 SNHLY and CDR2 FYNNEI. The CDR3 runs to 13 residues. The V gene end was trimmed by 6 bases and the J gene end by 6 bases; junction bases not matched to a gene: 4. The CDR3 sequence: CASSSTSGGEQYF. DNA for the CDR3: TGTGCCAGCAGCAGTACTAGCGGGGGCGAGCAGTACTTC. The complete variable domain, with remaining parts taken from reference TRBV2 and TRBJ2-7, reads EPEVTQTPSHQVTQMGQEVILRCVPISNHLYFYWYRQILGQKVEFLVSFYNNEISEKSEIFDDQFSVERPDGSNFTLKIRSTKLEDSAMYFCASSSTSGGEQYFGPGTRLTVT.

The V and J genes are TRBV28 and TRBJ2-7; D perhaps matches TRBD1 (7 bases). Between the trimmed V and J ends, which lost 9 bases and 0 bases, there was a span of 15 bases. CDR1 is MDHEN and CDR2 is SYDVKM in the germline V gene. The CDR3 spans 14 residues. CDR3 region: CASLQGGSSYEQYF. CDR3 bases: TGTGCCAGTCTGCAGGGGGGTAGCTCCTACGAGCAGTACTTC. The complete variable domain, with remaining parts taken from reference TRBV28 and TRBJ2-7, reads DVKVTQSSRYLVKRTGEKVFLECVQDMDHENMFWYRQDPGLGLRLIYFSYDVKMKEKGDIPEGYSVSREKKERFSLILESASTNQTSMYLCASLQGGSSYEQYFGPGTRLTVT.

The chain combines TRBV5-5 with TRBJ1-3; possibly TRBD1 for D (6 bases). There are 14 residues in the CDR3. The ends were cut back, 2 bases at V and 3 bases at J, with 9 bases in the middle. CDR1 is SGHKS, CDR2 YYEKEE, per germline (reference sequence). CDR3 protein: CASSLDRNGNTIYF. Here the CDR3 DNA reads TGTGCCAGCAGCTTAGACAGGAATGGAAACACCATATATTTT.

This clone has more than one count but fewer than ten. The J gene is TRBJ1-5, the V gene TRBV2; D is uncertain. V was shortened by 3 bases and J by 9 bases, with 12 bases between the two germline ends. Germline assignment: CDR1 SNHLY and CDR2 FYNNEI. The CDR3 consists of 13 residues. The CDR3 bases are TGTGCCAGCAGTGAGTGGGAGAGGACGCCCCAGCATTTT. This translates into CASSEWERTPQHF. Supplemented by reference TRBV2 and TRBJ1-5, the full variable domain reads EPEVTQTPSHQVTQMGQEVILRCVPISNHLYFYWYRQILGQKVEFLVSFYNNEISEKSEIFDDQFSVERPDGSNFTLKIRSTKLEDSAMYFCASSEWERTPQHFGDGTRLSIL.

V gene TRBV4-2 combines with J gene TRBJ2-3, with TRBD2 matching 7 bases. The junction had 9 bases not matched to a gene; V was cut back by 5 bases and J by 1 base. This CDR3 is built from 16 residues. Germline V lookup: CDR1 LGHNA, CDR2 YNFKEQ. The CDR3, as DNA: TGTGCCAGCAGCGAACGCCCCAGCGGGGGCACAGATACGCAGTATTTT. This sequence encodes CASSERPSGGTDTQYF.

The chain combines TRBV28 with TRBJ1-3; the D is unclear. Germline CDR1 MDHEN, CDR2 SYDVKM. This CDR3 has 12 residues. The V end lost 5 bases, the J end lost 9 bases, and 11 bases lay between the germline ends. The CDR3 loop reads CASSINGATIYF. The CDR3 coding sequence is TGTGCCAGCAGTATAAACGGTGCCACCATATATTTT.

This clone came up once. The V call is TRBV30, the J call TRBJ2-1; D gene unclear. The CDR3 has 13 residues. Trimming took 0 bases from V and 5 from J, leaving 8 bases between them. CDR1 is GTSNPN and CDR2 is SVGIG in the germline V gene (reference sequence). As DNA, the CDR3 is TGTGCCTGGAGTGTACGCGTCGACAATGAGCAGTTCTTC. Translated, it gives CAWSVRVDNEQFF.

The V call is TRBV13, the J call TRBJ2-3; tentatively, D is TRBD2 (6 bases). The CDR3 consists of 14 residues. Looked up from germline, CDR1 is PRHDT and CDR2 is FYEKMQ (reference sequence). Trimming cost V 3 bases and J 14 bases, with 21 bases left between them. In DNA form, the CDR3 reads TGTGCCAGCAGCTTCCTAGCGCATGGGACCTATACGTATTTT. This encodes CASSFLAHGTYTYF.

The chain combines TRBV7-9 with TRBJ2-7; TRBD1 is a possible D gene (5 bases). The CDR3 length is 14 residues. Deletions cut 7 bases from V and 1 base from J, with 14 bases between. From germline, CDR1 is SEHNR and CDR2 FQNEAQ (reference sequence). The CDR3 DNA reads as TGTGCCAGCACCCCAGGGTTGGAGTCCTACGAGCAGTACTTC. Protein product: CASTPGLESYEQYF.

The V call is TRBV5-6, the J call TRBJ1-1; possible D gene TRBD1, 5 bases. Germline CDR1 and CDR2: SGHDT and YYEEEE. The CDR3 totals 13 residues. The CDR3: CVGGVGLNTEAFF. CDR3 nucleotides: TGTGTCGGGGGTGTAGGGTTGAACACTGAAGCTTTCTTT.

The rearrangement uses TRBV19 and TRBJ2-3; the match to TRBD1 covers 8 bases. The CDR3 consists of 16 residues. Germline lookup yields CDR1 LNHDA and CDR2 SQIVND (reference sequence). V dropped 4 bases and J dropped 3; count of bases not matched to a gene: 9. The DNA of the CDR3 is TGTGCCAGTAGTAAGGGGAGACAGGGGAGGACAGATACGCAGTATTTT. Translation gives CASSKGRQGRTDTQYF. The variable domain in full, completed from reference TRBV19 and TRBJ2-3, reads DGGITQSPKYLFRKEGQNVTLSCEQNLNHDAMYWYRQDPGQGLRLIYYSQIVNDFQKGDIAEGYSVSREKKESFPLTVTSAQKNPTAFYLCASSKGRQGRTDTQYFGPGTRLTVL.

This sequence joins TRBV29-1 and TRBJ1-1; possibly TRBD1 for D (6 bases). The CDR3 runs to 13 residues. Germline loops: CDR1 SQVTM, CDR2 ANQGSEA. V lost 7 bases to trimming and J lost 2 bases, with 14 bases between them. The CDR3 DNA reads as TGCAGCGCTTTACAGGGATCTAACACTGAAGCTTTCTTT. Translation gives CSALQGSNTEAFF.

There are a few counts of this clone. V usage is TRBV12-3 or TRBV12-4 and J usage is TRBJ1-1; TRBD1 might be the D (6 bases). The CDR3 has 12 amino acids. The V gene lost 1 base and the J gene lost 7 bases, with 7 bases spanning the gap. The CDR3 spells CASSLGTVEAFF. The CDR3 DNA follows: TGTGCCAGCAGTTTAGGGACAGTTGAAGCTTTCTTT.

The chain uses TRBV23-1 and TRBJ2-7; D is possibly TRBD2 (5 bases). TRBV23-1 is an ORF, with its function uncertain. Trimming removed 4 bases at V and 6 bases at J, with 7 bases between. CDR3 length equals 11 residues. In nucleotides, the CDR3 is TGCGCCAGCAGTCGGAGGAGCGAGCAGTACTTC. The encoded protein is CASSRRSEQYF.

The chain recombines TRBV10-3 with TRBJ1-2; D unclear. The CDR3 loop spans 12 amino acids. The germline V gene encodes CDR1 ENHRY and CDR2 SYGVKD. The CDR3 reads CVSDPVNYGYTF. CDR3 DNA sequence: TGTGTAAGCGACCCAGTTAACTATGGCTACACCTTC.

The chain employs TRBV11-1 and TRBJ1-6, with a tentative D call TRBD1 (6 bases). The germline V gene encodes CDR1 SGHAT and CDR2 FQDESV (reference sequence). The CDR3 covers 15 residues. V was cut by 6 bases and J by 7 bases, with 16 bases left in between. The CDR3 coding sequence is TGTGCCAGCAGATCCGGACAGTCTGGGAATTCACCCCTCCACTTT. It encodes CASRSGQSGNSPLHF.

The chain joins TRBV12-3 or TRBV12-4 to TRBJ1-2; D perhaps matches TRBD1 (6 bases). The CDR3 is 12 amino acids. V was trimmed by 5 bases and J by 4 bases, leaving 8 bases between them. In nucleotides, the CDR3 is TGTGCCAGCAGTCTGACAGGCTATGGCTACACCTTC. Its translation: CASSLTGYGYTF.

This clone was counted between two and nine times. The chain carries TRBV19 and TRBJ2-1; maybe TRBD2 (5 bases). CDR1 is LNHDA and CDR2 is SQIVND in the germline V gene (reference sequence). The CDR3 contains 13 residues. The V end lost 7 bases, the J end lost 2 bases, and 9 bases lay between the germline ends. The CDR3 sequence is CASNDYTYNEQFF. The DNA for the CDR3 is TGTGCCAGTAACGACTATACCTACAATGAGCAGTTCTTC.

This sequence joins TRBV5-6 and TRBJ2-7; D unclear. CDR3 length: 11 residues. Germline CDR1 and CDR2: SGHDT and YYEEEE. V lost 4 bases, J lost 1 base, and 3 bases lay in between. The CDR3 loop reads CASSQSYEQYF. The CDR3 nucleotides are TGTGCCAGCAGCCAATCCTACGAGCAGTACTTC.

The rearrangement joins TRBV6-2 or TRBV6-3 to TRBJ1-5; 9 bases fit TRBD1. The germline V gene has CDR1 MNHEY and CDR2 SVGEGT. Trimming removed 6 bases from V and 2 bases from J; junction bases left unmatched: 8. The CDR3 has 16 residues. CDR3 sequence reads: CASSPRGQGGNQPQHF. Here the CDR3 DNA reads TGTGCCAGCAGCCCCAGGGGACAGGGCGGCAATCAGCCCCAGCATTTT.

The genes are TRBV18 and TRBJ2-7; D remains unclear. Germline CDR1 is KGHSH and CDR2 is LQKENI. Trimming cost V 5 bases and J 6 bases, with 8 bases left between them. This CDR3 has 11 amino acids. CDR3 residues: CASSAVGEQYF. CDR3 DNA sequence: TGTGCCAGCTCAGCGGTAGGCGAGCAGTACTTC.

The chain combines TRBV6-6 with TRBJ2-2; 10 positions agree with TRBD1. V lost 6 bases, J lost 4 bases, and 5 bases stayed unmatched. The CDR3 is made up of 15 amino acids. Germline V CDR1 and CDR2: MNHNY, SVGAGI (reference sequence). The CDR3 protein is CASRTGTGATGELFF. For the CDR3, the DNA is TGTGCCAGCAGAACCGGGACAGGGGCCACCGGGGAGCTGTTTTTT.